The following is a T cell receptor (beta chain) sequence with its context. Its antigen is unknown. No qualities accompany the bases; no much larger clone lies one base away. CDR1 is given as SGHVS and CDR2 as FQNEAQ, both from the germline V gene. The V end gives up 5 bases and the J end 4 bases, leaving 6 bases in the junction not matched to a gene. The CDR3, cysteine through phenylalanine, is 16 amino acids long. Only the CDR3 DNA stays, 48 bases, in frame from base 1. These data originate in a study of blood T cell repertoires in COVID-19 (dated by TCRdb to about 2020). About the full investigation: Samples from collaborators originated in the United States, Italy and Spain and spanned both the acute and convalescent phases of COVID-19. The material from the prospective study consisted of cDNA or gDNA derived from T cells, B-cell-depleted T cells, or PBMCs. The dataset comprised deeply sampled blood TCRbeta repertoires from subjects exposed to, actively infected with, or recovered from COVID-19. The repertoires were released in a freely available public database intended as a resource for research on the immune response to SARS-CoV-2. Samples came from the ongoing ImmuneRACE study (first 160 participants) plus 1,254 subjects from 6 global collaborators. Sample metadata almost always included a de-identified subject ID, COVID-19 status, age in years and sex. Where HLA class I and class II types were available, the types were taken from metadata supplied by the sample provider, not from assay-based typing.

Whole blood was collected in K2EDTA tubes by collaborating institutions according to the institutions' own protocols. For TCRbeta analysis, collaborators shipped samples as frozen whole blood, isolated PBMCs, or DNA extracted from either of those sample types. TCRbeta CDR3 regions were amplified from genomic DNA by means of the immunoSEQ Assay, a bias-controlled multiplex PCR. Under the source paper's analysis protocol: The number of nucleated cells in each sample was estimated from the amplification of reference gene primers within the assay. To quantify the absolute abundance of each unique TCRbeta CDR3 rearrangement, sequence reads were collapsed and filtered. For each sample, productive Simpson clonality was calculated as the square root of Simpson's diversity index over productive rearrangements. The source is immuneACCESS, and TCRdb retained only in-frame sequences with V and J called. Part of the clones is not carried over; for the studies checked, unresolved V genes explain less than half of this, and the remainder is unexplained. Clone size and the V and J calls come from that table; the DNA yielded D and trimming. The sample table holds about 280,000 clones, of which around 86% were seen once. The leading ten clones occupy roughly 14% of the sample.

The paper's findings and limits, for the study overall: How much clinical and demographic metadata was included differed by source and by participant, and the metadata was provided uncurated.

Material: peripheral blood. This clonotype was obtained from a human donor in a cohort sampled during active COVID-19. The sequence is built from TRBV7-8 and TRBJ2-2, and TRBD2 aligns with 11 junction nucleotides. The CDR3 reads CASSQIAGGITGELFF. The bases read TGTGCCAGCAGCCAAATAGCGGGAGGGATCACCGGGGAGCTGTTTTTT.